This T cell receptor (beta chain) originates from a study of T cell repertoires in cytomegalovirus infection. TCRdb fed the reads into MiXCR, producing one record per CDR3 protein. The data show approximately 630,000 distinct CDR3 sequences, with less than 25% seen just once and approximately 8% held by the top ten. The receptor was isolated from a human donor in good health (CMV status not recorded). Some clones in this sample may be carry-over from other donors' samples. The sequencing input was CD8+ T cells from PBMCs.

This chain's CDR3 is CSALAGGHNEQFF. The CDR3 nucleotides are TGCAGTGCTTTAGCGGGGGGGCACAATGAGCAGTTCTTC. The chain couples TRBV20-1 to TRBJ2-1, with 11 bases lining up with TRBD2. Germline V lookup: CDR1 DFQATT, CDR2 SNEGSKA (reference sequence). V dropped 5 bases and J dropped 5; count of bases not matched to a gene: 2. The length of the CDR3 is 13 residues.